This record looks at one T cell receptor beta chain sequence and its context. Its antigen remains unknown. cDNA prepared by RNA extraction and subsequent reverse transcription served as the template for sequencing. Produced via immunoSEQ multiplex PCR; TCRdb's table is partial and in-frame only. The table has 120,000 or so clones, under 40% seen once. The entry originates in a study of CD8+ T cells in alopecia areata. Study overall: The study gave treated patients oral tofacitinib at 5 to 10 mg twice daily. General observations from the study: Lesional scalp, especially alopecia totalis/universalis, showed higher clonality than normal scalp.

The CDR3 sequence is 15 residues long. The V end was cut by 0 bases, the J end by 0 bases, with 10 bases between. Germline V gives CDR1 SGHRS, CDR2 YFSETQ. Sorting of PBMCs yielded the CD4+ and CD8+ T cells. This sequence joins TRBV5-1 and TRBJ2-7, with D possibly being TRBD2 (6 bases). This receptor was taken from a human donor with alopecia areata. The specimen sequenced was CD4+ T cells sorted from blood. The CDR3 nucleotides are TGCGCCAGCAGCTTGGCCCCGGGAGCCTCCTACGAGCAGTACTTC. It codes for CASSLAPGASYEQYF.